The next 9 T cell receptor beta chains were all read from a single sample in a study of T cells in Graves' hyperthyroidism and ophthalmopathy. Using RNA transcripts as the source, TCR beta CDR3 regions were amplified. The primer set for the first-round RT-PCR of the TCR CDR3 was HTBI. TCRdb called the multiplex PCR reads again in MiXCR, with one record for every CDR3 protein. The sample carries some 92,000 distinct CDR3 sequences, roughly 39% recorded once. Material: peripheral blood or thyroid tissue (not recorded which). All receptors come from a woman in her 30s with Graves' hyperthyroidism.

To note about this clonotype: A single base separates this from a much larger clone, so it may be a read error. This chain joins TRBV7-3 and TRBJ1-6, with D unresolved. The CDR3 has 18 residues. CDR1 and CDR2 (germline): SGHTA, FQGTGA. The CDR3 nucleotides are TGTGCCAGCAGCTTAGGCCCCCCTACAGATTCGGGCAATTCACTCCTCCACTTT. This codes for CASSLGPPTDSGNSLLHF.

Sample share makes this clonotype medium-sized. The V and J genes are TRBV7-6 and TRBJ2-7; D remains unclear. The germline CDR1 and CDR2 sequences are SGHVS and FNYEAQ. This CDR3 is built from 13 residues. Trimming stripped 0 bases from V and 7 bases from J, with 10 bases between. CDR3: CASSLAAQAEQYF. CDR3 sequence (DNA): TGTGCCAGCAGCTTAGCGGCGCAGGCGGAGCAGTACTTC.

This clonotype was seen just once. The CDR3 DNA reads as TGTGCCAGCAGCCATGATCGTCTCTTAGGGCGGGCCGGGGAGCTGTTTTTT. Amino acids: CASSHDRLLGRAGELFF. The genes are TRBV7-6 and TRBJ2-2, with D maybe TRBD2 (5 bases). Germline CDR1 is SGHVS and CDR2 is FNYEAQ. The CDR3 runs 17 residues. Trimming cost V 5 bases and J 6 bases, with 22 bases left between them.

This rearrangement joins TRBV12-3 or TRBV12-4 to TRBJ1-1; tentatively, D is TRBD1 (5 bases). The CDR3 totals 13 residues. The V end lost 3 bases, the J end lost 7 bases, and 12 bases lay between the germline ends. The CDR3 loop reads CASSFAPGVEAFF. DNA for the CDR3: TGTGCCAGCAGTTTTGCCCCGGGGGTTGAAGCTTTCTTT.

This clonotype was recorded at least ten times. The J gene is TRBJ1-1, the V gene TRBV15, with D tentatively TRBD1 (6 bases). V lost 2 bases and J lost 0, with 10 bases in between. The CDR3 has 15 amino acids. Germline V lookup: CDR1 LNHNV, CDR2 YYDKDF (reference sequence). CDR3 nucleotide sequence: TGTGCCACCAGCAGAACAGGGATATTGAACACTGAAGCTTTCTTT. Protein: CATSRTGILNTEAFF.

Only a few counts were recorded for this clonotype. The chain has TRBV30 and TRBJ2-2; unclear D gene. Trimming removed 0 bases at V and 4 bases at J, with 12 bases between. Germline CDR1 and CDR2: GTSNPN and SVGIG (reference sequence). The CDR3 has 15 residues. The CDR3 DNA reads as TGTGCCTGGAGTGTAGTTGGTTTAGGCACCGGGGAGCTGTTTTTT. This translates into CAWSVVGLGTGELFF.

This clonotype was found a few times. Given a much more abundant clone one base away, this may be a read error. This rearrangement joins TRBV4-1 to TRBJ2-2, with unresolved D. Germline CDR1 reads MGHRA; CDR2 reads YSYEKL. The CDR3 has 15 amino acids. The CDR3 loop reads CASGQLYTNTGELFF. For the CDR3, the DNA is TGCGCCAGCGGCCAATTATATACGAACACCGGGGAGCTGTTTTTT.

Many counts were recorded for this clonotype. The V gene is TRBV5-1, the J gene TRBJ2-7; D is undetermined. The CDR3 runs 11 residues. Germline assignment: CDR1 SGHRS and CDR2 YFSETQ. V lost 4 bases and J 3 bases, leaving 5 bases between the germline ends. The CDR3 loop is CASSGLYEQYF. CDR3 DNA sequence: TGCGCCAGCAGCGGGCTCTACGAGCAGTACTTC.

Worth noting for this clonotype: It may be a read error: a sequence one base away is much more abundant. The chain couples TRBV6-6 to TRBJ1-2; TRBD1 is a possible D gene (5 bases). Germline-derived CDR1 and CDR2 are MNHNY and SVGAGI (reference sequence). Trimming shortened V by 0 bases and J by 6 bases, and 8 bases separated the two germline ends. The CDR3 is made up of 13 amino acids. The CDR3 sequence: CASSYSADNGYTF. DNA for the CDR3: TGTGCCAGCAGTTACTCTGCGGACAATGGCTACACCTTC.